This TCR beta chain was captured in a study of Ad26.COV2.S vaccination and SARS-CoV-2 variants (dated by TCRdb to about 2021). A note on the overall study: Vaccine-arm donors were drawn from COV1001, a multicentre, randomized, double-blind, placebo-controlled phase I-IIa trial of Ad26.COV2.S in healthy adults. Participants in the trial were split at random into five groups of five each, receiving low-dose or high-dose Ad26.COV2.S once or twice, or else placebo on both occasions. The TCR-sequenced set comprised about 32 samples: approximately 19 Ad26.COV2.S vaccine recipients, 5 placebo recipients and 8 SARS-CoV-2 convalescent individuals. Blinding of investigators to trial group allocation was maintained during experiments and outcome assessment. Dosing of Ad26.COV2.S was intramuscular, at either 5x10^10 or 1x10^11 viral particles, delivered as one shot or as two shots spaced 56 days apart. Sequencing of the TCRbeta repertoire served to evaluate the specificity and breadth of SARS-CoV-2-reactive T cell receptors following Ad26.COV2.S vaccination. The investigation overall reported the following: After vaccination, spike-specific CD8+ and CD4+ T cell responses were reported to show substantial breadth. Compared with placebo recipients, Ad26.COV2.S recipients showed higher spike-specific TCR breadth (P = 0.0014). The study was not powered to compare responses between vaccine doses or regimens. The authors noted that total T cell responses may have been underestimated by the TCR breadth and depth analyses. Vaccine and placebo recipients had comparable non-spike TCR breadth, which fits with the vaccine containing only spike.

The immunoSEQ Assay was the method used to sequence TCRbeta CDR3 regions. After extraction, genomic DNA underwent amplification by bias-controlled multiplex PCR, followed by high-throughput sequencing. The authors processed their data as follows. To quantify the absolute abundance of every unique TCRbeta CDR3 region, sequences were collapsed and filtered. T cell fraction was estimated by normalizing TCRbeta template counts to usable DNA, which was measured by amplifying reference genes present in all nucleated cells. Repertoire TCRs were annotated as SARS-CoV-2-specific by exact matching of V gene, CDR3 amino acid sequence and J gene to a known reactive TCR set. The reference SARS-CoV-2 TCR set came from MIRA and was filtered for enrichment in COVID-19-positive ImmuneCODE repertoires, removing public or cross-reactive TCRs. Using the MIRA antigens, annotated TCRs were further analysed by specific ORF or by position within an ORF. Breadth was defined as annotated unique rearrangements over total unique productive rearrangements; depth was the summed frequency of those rearrangements. Group comparisons of TCR breadth used two-sided Wilcoxon rank-sum tests. TCRdb stores this immuneACCESS table with in-frame sequences only. Part of the clones is absent; in the studies checked, under half of the shortfall reflects unresolved V genes, and no reason is known for the rest. The V and J calls and clone size come from that table; D and trimming were worked out from the DNA. This sample holds approximately 420,000 clones; about nine tenths were observed only once. The top ten clonotypes cover roughly 3% of the sample.

CDR1 is given as SGHRS and CDR2 as YFSETQ, both from the germline V gene. V ends up 0 bases short and J 3 bases short, with an unmatched junction base count of 2. There are 16 amino acids in the CDR3, from cysteine to phenylalanine inclusive. Only CDR3 DNA remains: 48 bases, in frame from the first base. Worth noting for this clone: Its target antigen remains unknown. Within one base of it there is no much larger clone, and no base qualities were kept.

This sample's treatment or condition label indicates: around 19 received Ad26.COV2.S at low or high dose, single or two shots; several received placebo; per-sample allocation not given. Repertoires of vaccine and placebo recipients were sequenced from samples taken on day 63 after the first injection. Cohort 1b enrolled about 25 adults aged 18-55 years at a single site in Boston, USA, between 29 July and 7 August 2020. As a vaccine, Ad26.COV2.S was a replication-incompetent adenovirus type 26 vector that expressed a prefusion-stabilized SARS-CoV-2 spike protein derived from the original Wuhan strain.

The sequence links TRBV5-1 to TRBJ2-3; TRBD2 agrees with 12 junctional bases. The source was peripheral blood, collected in a trial of Ad26.COV2.S vaccine versus placebo. The TCR sequence derives from a person between 18 and 60 years old who received the Ad26.COV2.S COVID-19 vaccine or a placebo. The CDR3 has the sequence CASSLELAGGTDTQYF. The DNA sequence is given as TGCGCCAGCAGCTTGGAACTAGCGGGGGGTACAGATACGCAGTATTTT.